Below are 26 T cell receptor beta chains sequenced from a single sample in a study of blood T cell repertoires in COVID-19. Sequencing was performed with immunoSEQ multiplex PCR; in TCRdb, only in-frame clones are kept and a portion is missing. The sample gives roughly 100,000 clones, roughly 90% of which show up once; about a sixth is in the top ten. The sequencing input was peripheral blood. The receptors come from a woman older than 75 in a cohort sampled during active COVID-19.

V is TRBV5-1 and J is TRBJ1-2, with D possibly TRBD1 on 5 matching bases. The V gene lost 6 bases and the J gene lost 5 bases, with 17 bases spanning the gap. Germline loops: CDR1 SGHRS, CDR2 YFSETQ. The CDR3 spans 14 residues. The CDR3 sequence: CASNPELRGYGYTF. CDR3 DNA sequence: TGCGCCAGCAACCCGGAATTAAGGGGATATGGCTACACCTTC.

The genes are TRBV7-2 and TRBJ2-3; the match to TRBD2 covers 7 bases. Germline loops: CDR1 SGHTA, CDR2 FQGNSA. The ends lost 5 bases at V and 5 bases at J; junction bases unmatched: 7. The CDR3 consists of 14 residues. The DNA of the CDR3 is TGTGCCAGCAGCCAAGGACTAGATAGAGATACGCAGTATTTT. Translation gives CASSQGLDRDTQYF.

V usage is TRBV5-1 and J usage is TRBJ2-3; 9 positions match TRBD2. The CDR3 runs to 16 residues. Per germline, CDR1 SGHRS and CDR2 YFSETQ. J gave up 6 bases and V 3 bases, and 11 bases lay outside the gene matches. The CDR3 region has the DNA TGCGCCAGCAGCTCGACTCTAGCGGGGTCCATGGATACGCAGTATTTT. Translating it yields CASSSTLAGSMDTQYF. The full variable domain, in which reference TRBV5-1 and TRBJ2-3 provide the parts outside the CDR3, is KAGVTQTPRYLIKTRGQQVTLSCSPISGHRSVSWYQQTPGQGLQFLFEYFSETQRNKGNFPGRFSGRQFSNSRSEMNVSTLELGDSALYLCASSSTLAGSMDTQYFGPGTRLTVL.

This clone was recorded once. The chain recombines TRBV6-2 or TRBV6-3 with TRBJ1-3; D remains unclear. CDR1 MNHEY and CDR2 SVGEGT come from the germline V gene. The V and J ends lost 0 bases and 10 bases respectively, with 16 bases between them. This CDR3 contains 15 residues. CDR3 sequence: CASSYSLDTLTTIYF. The CDR3 nucleotides read TGTGCCAGCAGTTACTCTCTGGATACCCTGACTACCATATATTTT.

This chain connects TRBV10-3 to TRBJ2-5, with a tentative D call TRBD1 (6 bases). The CDR3 contains 14 residues. Germline assignment: CDR1 ENHRY and CDR2 SYGVKD. V gave up 3 bases and J gave up 4 bases, with 12 bases separating them. The CDR3 nucleotides are TGTGCCATCAGTGAATCCCCCAGGGGAGAGACCCAGTACTTC. Translating gives CAISESPRGETQYF.

The chain is built from TRBV14 and TRBJ2-3; maybe TRBD2 (5 bases). V shed 5 bases and J shed 3 bases, with 18 bases lying between them. This CDR3 has 16 amino acids. CDR1 and CDR2 from the germline V gene are SGHDN and FVKESK. The CDR3: CASSKTRTWATDTQYF. The CDR3 DNA follows: TGTGCCAGCAGCAAAACCCGGACTTGGGCAACAGATACGCAGTATTTT.

The chain uses TRBV4-1 and TRBJ1-2; D is uncertain. Deletions cut 2 bases from V and 3 bases from J, with 7 bases between. CDR1 and CDR2 from the germline V gene are MGHRA and YSYEKL. The CDR3 has 13 residues. The CDR3 sequence: CASSQIRDYGYTF. DNA for the CDR3: TGCGCCAGCAGCCAAATTCGCGACTATGGCTACACCTTC.

The J gene is TRBJ1-2, the V gene TRBV7-3; the match to TRBD1 covers 7 bases. The germline V gene has CDR1 SGHTA and CDR2 FQGTGA. The CDR3 is made up of 13 amino acids. V gave up 5 bases and J gave up 8 bases; unmatched junction bases: 8. CDR3 in DNA: TGTGCCAGCAGCCCAACAGGGGATCAGGGCTACACCTTC. It yields the protein CASSPTGDQGYTF.

The CDR3 sequence: CAWSVRFVLNEILEAFF. The CDR3 nucleotides are TGTGCCTGGAGTGTACGGTTTGTATTGAACGAGATCCTTGAAGCTTTCTTT. The chain employs TRBV30 and TRBJ1-1; no clear D. Between the trimmed V and J ends, which lost 0 bases and 7 bases, there was a span of 24 bases. CDR3 length: 17 residues. Germline V CDR1 and CDR2: GTSNPN, SVGIG (reference sequence).

The genes are TRBV28 and TRBJ1-5; the match to TRBD1 covers 7 bases. J lost 11 bases, V lost 5 bases, and 3 bases had no gene match. CDR3 size: 11 residues. CDR1 MDHEN and CDR2 SYDVKM come from the germline V gene. The chain's CDR3 is CASSPDRAQHF. CDR3 sequence (DNA): TGTGCCAGCAGTCCTGACAGGGCCCAGCATTTT.

The chain recombines TRBV11-3 with TRBJ1-1, with D tentatively TRBD1 (5 bases). Germline CDR1 SGHNT, CDR2 YENEEA. The CDR3 is 15 residues long. Deletions cut 3 bases from V and 5 bases from J, with 16 bases between. The CDR3 sequence is CASSLRGGPGTEAFF. The CDR3 coding sequence is TGTGCCAGCAGCTTGAGGGGAGGGCCAGGGACTGAAGCTTTCTTT.

The chain combines TRBV19 with TRBJ1-4, with D possibly being TRBD1 (5 bases). V lost 7 bases and J lost 8, with 20 bases in between. The CDR3 length is 15 residues. Germline V gene data show CDR1 as LNHDA and CDR2 as SQIVND (reference sequence). The CDR3 reads CASKFGGSWGEKLFF. CDR3 in DNA: TGTGCCAGTAAATTCGGGGGATCCTGGGGGGAAAAACTGTTTTTT.

In this sample, this clone turned up a few times. One end of the junction fails to match germline, which may point to a read error. The CDR3 nucleotides are TGTGCTAGCAGCTCTTCCTACGCGGAGACCCAGTACTTC. It yields the protein CASSSSYAETQYF. The rearrangement links TRBV7-7 to TRBJ2-5; D is undetermined. The CDR3 extends over 13 amino acids. Germline V gene sequence: CDR1 SSHAT, CDR2 FNYEAQ (reference sequence). The full variable domain, in which reference TRBV7-7 and TRBJ2-5 provide the parts outside the CDR3, is GAGVSQSPRYKVTKRGQDVTLRCDPISSHATLYWYQQALGQGPEFLTYFNYEAQPDKSGLPSDRFSAERPEGSISTLTIQRTEQRDSAMYRCASSSSYAETQYFGPGTRLLVL.

The chain couples TRBV18 to TRBJ2-2; D is unclear. Germline V gives CDR1 KGHSH, CDR2 LQKENI. The CDR3 consists of 13 residues. V lost 6 bases and J 1 base, leaving 6 bases between the germline ends. In DNA, the CDR3 is TGTGCCAGCTCGTCGGTGAACACCGGGGAGCTGTTTTTT. It translates to CASSSVNTGELFF.

The rearrangement uses TRBV7-9 and TRBJ2-1; maybe TRBD1 (5 bases). The CDR3 runs 15 residues. Germline V gene sequence: CDR1 SEHNR, CDR2 FQNEAQ (reference sequence). Trimming removed 1 base from V and 10 bases from J, with 17 bases in between. Written as DNA, the CDR3 is TGTGCCAGCAGCTTAGGACCCACCGGGCAGGGCGAGCAGTTCTTC. It specifies CASSLGPTGQGEQFF.

This chain uses TRBV5-1 with TRBJ1-6, with TRBD1 matching 12 bases. In germline, CDR1 is SGHRS, CDR2 YFSETQ. V lost 4 bases and J lost 5; bases outside the gene matches: 10. This CDR3 contains 18 residues. The CDR3 is CASSSPPGQGADNSPLHF. In nucleotides, the CDR3 is TGCGCCAGCAGCAGTCCCCCGGGACAGGGGGCGGATAATTCACCCCTCCACTTT. The variable domain in full, completed from reference TRBV5-1 and TRBJ1-6, reads KAGVTQTPRYLIKTRGQQVTLSCSPISGHRSVSWYQQTPGQGLQFLFEYFSETQRNKGNFPGRFSGRQFSNSRSEMNVSTLELGDSALYLCASSSPPGQGADNSPLHFGNGTRLTVT.

J is TRBJ2-7 and V is TRBV18, with 10 bases fitting TRBD1. J was trimmed by 3 bases and V by 6 bases; bases with no gene match: 8. Germline V gene sequence: CDR1 KGHSH, CDR2 LQKENI. CDR3 length: 15 amino acids. CDR3 protein: CASSPPGQGRYEQYF. CDR3 DNA sequence: TGTGCCAGCTCCCCGCCGGGACAGGGGCGCTACGAGCAGTACTTC.

The rearrangement uses TRBV5-1 and TRBJ1-4, with TRBD1 matching over 7 bases. The trim removed 3 bases at V and 7 bases at J, leaving 15 bases unmatched. CDR3 length: 17 residues. In germline, CDR1 is SGHRS, CDR2 YFSETQ. The CDR3 loop is CASSSAGGPSLFEKLFF. DNA of the CDR3: TGCGCCAGCAGCTCTGCAGGGGGTCCAAGCCTATTTGAAAAACTGTTTTTT.

The V and J genes are TRBV9 and TRBJ2-2; 11 nucleotides align to TRBD2. The germline V gene has CDR1 SGDLS and CDR2 YYNGEE. This CDR3 is 15 amino acids long. V dropped 1 base and J dropped 7; count of bases not matched to a gene: 3. Here the CDR3 DNA reads TGTGCCAGCAGCGTATTGACTAGCGGGAACGGGGAGCTGTTTTTT. Residues: CASSVLTSGNGELFF.

The gene calls are TRBV3-1 (or the pseudogene TRBV3-2) and TRBJ2-3; no clear D. The CDR3 contains 13 residues. Germline V lookup: CDR1 LGHDT, CDR2 YNNKEL (reference sequence). The CDR3 DNA reads TGTGCTTCGAGAAGTTCTAGCACAGATACGCAGTATTTT. Amino acids: CASRSSSTDTQYF.

The rearrangement links TRBV10-1 to TRBJ2-2; D perhaps matches TRBD2 (6 bases). This CDR3 comprises 13 residues. V was shortened by 1 base and J by 7 bases, with 7 bases between the two germline ends. Germline CDR1 is WNHNN and CDR2 is SYGVQD (reference sequence). The CDR3 DNA reads TGCGCCAGCAGTGAGTGGGGGGACGGGGAGCTGTTTTTT. This encodes CASSEWGDGELFF.

The V gene is TRBV6-5, the J gene TRBJ1-1; a possible D gene is TRBD1 (5 bases). CDR1 and CDR2 from the germline V gene are MNHEY and SVGAGI. CDR3 length: 12 residues. The ends were cut back, 4 bases at V and 11 bases at J, with 14 bases in the middle. The CDR3 reads CASSSNRLRAFF. For the CDR3, the DNA is TGTGCCAGCAGTTCTAACAGGCTGCGGGCTTTCTTT.

This chain connects TRBV6-6 to TRBJ2-1; D may be TRBD1 (5 bases). The V end was cut by 0 bases, the J end by 2 bases, with 8 bases between. Germline V lookup: CDR1 MNHNY, CDR2 SVGAGI (reference sequence). The CDR3 is 15 residues long. The CDR3 here is CASSYSTGAYNEQFF. CDR3 nucleotide sequence: TGTGCCAGCAGTTACTCTACAGGAGCCTACAATGAGCAGTTCTTC.

V usage is TRBV11-2 and J usage is TRBJ2-1; tentative D call: TRBD2 (5 bases). The length of the CDR3 is 16 residues. V was shortened by 6 bases and J by 2 bases, with 17 bases between the two germline ends. CDR1 is SGHAT and CDR2 is FQNNGV in the germline V gene. The CDR3 sequence is CASSLPGRATYNEQFF. CDR3 coding DNA: TGTGCCAGCAGTTTACCCGGGCGGGCCACCTACAATGAGCAGTTCTTC.

This clone was found once. The chain is built from TRBV30 and TRBJ1-1; TRBD1 is a possible D gene (6 bases). The CDR3 spans 14 residues. V was pared by 2 bases and J by 6 bases, with 16 bases between. Germline V gives CDR1 GTSNPN, CDR2 SVGIG (reference sequence). CDR3 residues: CAWSIFDRISEAFF. The DNA of the CDR3 is TGTGCCTGGAGTATCTTCGACAGGATCTCTGAAGCTTTCTTT.

This sequence joins TRBV24-1 and TRBJ2-3, with a weak D call TRBD2 (6 bases). V was pared by 4 bases and J by 0 bases, with 13 bases between. Germline V gene lookup returns CDR1 KGHDR and CDR2 SFDVKD. This CDR3 has 16 residues. CDR3 sequence: CATSDPLASSTDTQYF. CDR3 nucleotides: TGTGCCACCAGTGACCCACTAGCATCTAGCACAGATACGCAGTATTTT.